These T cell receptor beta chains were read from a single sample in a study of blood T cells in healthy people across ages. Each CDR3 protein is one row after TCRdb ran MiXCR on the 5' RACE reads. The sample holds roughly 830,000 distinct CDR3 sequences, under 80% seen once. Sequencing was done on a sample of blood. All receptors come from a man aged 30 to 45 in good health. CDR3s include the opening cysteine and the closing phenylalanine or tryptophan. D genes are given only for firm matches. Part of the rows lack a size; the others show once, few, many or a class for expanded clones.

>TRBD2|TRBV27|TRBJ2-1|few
TGTGCCAGCAGCCATCCCGGGACTAGCGGGGGGGCCCACAATGAGCAGTTCTTC
CASSHPGTSGGAHNEQFF
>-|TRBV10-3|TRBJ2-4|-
TGTGCCATCAGTGAGTCTCAGGGGCTCATTCAGTACTTC
CAISESQGLIQYF
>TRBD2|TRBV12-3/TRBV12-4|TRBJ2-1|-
TGTGCCAGCACTCCGGGACTAGCGGGGCTAAACAATGAGCAGTTCTTC
CASTPGLAGLNNEQFF
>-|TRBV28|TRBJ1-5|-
TGTGCCAGCAGTTCGCGACAGACCTTTAGCAATCAGCCCCAGCATTTT
CASSSRQTFSNQPQHF
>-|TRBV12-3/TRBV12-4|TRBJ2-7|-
TGTGCCAGCAGCTCTCGGGGGGCTCGCGAGCAGTACTTC
CASSSRGAREQYF
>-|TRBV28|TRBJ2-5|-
TGTGCCAGCAGTTTTGGGGGTAGGGGCATAGAGACCCAGTACTTC
CASSFGGRGIETQYF
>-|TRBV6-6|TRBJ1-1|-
TGTGCCAGCAGTACCCCGGGGGTCTCTGAAGCTTTCTTT
CASSTPGVSEAFF
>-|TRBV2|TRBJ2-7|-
TGTGCCAGCAGTGAATCGAATCCCTACGAGCAGTACTTC
CASSESNPYEQYF
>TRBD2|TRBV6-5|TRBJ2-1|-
TGTGCCAGCAGACCATTCCTAGCGGGGGGGTTCTATGAGCAGTTCTTC
CASRPFLAGGFYEQFF
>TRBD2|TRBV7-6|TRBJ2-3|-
TGTGCCAGCAGCCCCTTGACTAGCACCTCAGATACGCAGTATTTT
CASSPLTSTSDTQYF
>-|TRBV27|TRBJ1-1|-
TGTGCCAGCAGTTTATACGGGGGCGCCGGGACTGAAGCTTTCTTT
CASSLYGGAGTEAFF
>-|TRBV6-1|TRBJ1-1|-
TGTGCCAGCAGTGAAGCGGCGAGCTACACTGAAGCTTTCTTT
CASSEAASYTEAFF
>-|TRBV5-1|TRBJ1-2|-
TGCGCCAGGGATAGATCAGGGTATGGCTACACCTTC
CARDRSGYGYTF
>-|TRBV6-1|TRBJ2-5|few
TGTGCCAGCAGTGAAGTTTATCTGGGGATTAAAGAGACCCAGTACTTC
CASSEVYLGIKETQYF
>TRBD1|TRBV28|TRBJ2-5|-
TGTGCCACATTGGGGACAGGGCTGTGGGAGCAGTACTTC
CATLGTGLWEQYF
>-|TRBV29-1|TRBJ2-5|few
TGCAGCGTGGGGGATCTCGCAAGGTGGGAGACCCAGTACTTC
CSVGDLARWETQYF
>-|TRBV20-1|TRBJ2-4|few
TGCAGTGCTAGGCCCAGGGACATTCAGTACTTC
CSARPRDIQYF
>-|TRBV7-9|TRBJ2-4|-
TGTGCCAGCAGCGCACAGCTAAAGCGAAACATTCAGTACTTC
CASSAQLKRNIQYF
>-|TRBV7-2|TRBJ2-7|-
TGTGCCAGCAGCCCCCTCCTGGGGGGCCAATACGAGCAGTACTTC
CASSPLLGGQYEQYF
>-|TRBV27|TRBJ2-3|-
TGTGCCAGCAGTTTATCGCGCTACACAGATACGCAGTATTTT
CASSLSRYTDTQYF
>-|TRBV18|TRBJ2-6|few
TGTGCCAGCCCCGGGGGCTCTGGGGCCAACGTCCTGACTTTC
CASPGGSGANVLTF
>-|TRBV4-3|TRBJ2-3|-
TGCGCCAGCAGCCAAGATGCCCCCTCCCTGGATACGCAGTATTTT
CASSQDAPSLDTQYF
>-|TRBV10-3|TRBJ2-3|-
TGTGCCACTCTGGACAGCCGTAGCACAGATACGCAGTATTTT
CATLDSRSTDTQYF
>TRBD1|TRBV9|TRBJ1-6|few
TGTGCCAGCAGCGGGACAGGGGTGCCGAATTCACCCCTCCACTTT
CASSGTGVPNSPLHF
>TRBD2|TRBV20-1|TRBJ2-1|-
TGCAGTGCTAGAGATCGGACTAGCGGGGGCTACAATGAGCAGTTCTTC
CSARDRTSGGYNEQFF
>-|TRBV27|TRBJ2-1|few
TGTGCCAGCAGAAAAACCTTCAATGAGCAGTTCTTC
CASRKTFNEQFF
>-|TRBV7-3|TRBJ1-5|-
TGTGCCAGCAGCTTAAGGCAGGGACTCTATCAGCCCCAGCATTTT
CASSLRQGLYQPQHF
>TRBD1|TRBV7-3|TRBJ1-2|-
TGTGCCAGCAGCGCCTCCGTGGGACAGGACTATGGCTACACCTTC
CASSASVGQDYGYTF
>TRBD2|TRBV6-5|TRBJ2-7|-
TGTGCCAGCAGTTACTCGTGGACTAGCGGGGCTTACGAGCAGTACTTC
CASSYSWTSGAYEQYF
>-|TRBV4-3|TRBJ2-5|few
TGCGCCAGCAGCCAAGATAGGGGTCCCAAGTACTTC
CASSQDRGPKYF
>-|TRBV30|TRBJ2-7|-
TGTGCCTGGAGTGAACTAGTGTCCGAGCAGTACTTC
CAWSELVSEQYF
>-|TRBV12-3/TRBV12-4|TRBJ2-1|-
TGTGCCAGCAGTTTAACTAGTCCCTACAATGAGCAGTTCTTC
CASSLTSPYNEQFF
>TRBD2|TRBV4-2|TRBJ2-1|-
TGTGCCAGCAGCCCACCGGGACTAGCGAGCTCCTACAATGAGCAGTTCTTC
CASSPPGLASSYNEQFF
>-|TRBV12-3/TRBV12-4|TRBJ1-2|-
TGTGCCAGCAGGCAGACATGGGAGGGCTACACCTTC
CASRQTWEGYTF
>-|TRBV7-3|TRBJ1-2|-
TGTGCCAGCAGCTTAAATGCGGGAGGGCAGAACTATGGCTACACCTTC
CASSLNAGGQNYGYTF
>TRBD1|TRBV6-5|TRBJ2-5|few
TGTGCCAGCAGTTCCGAGACAGGGGGCCAAGAGACCCAGTACTTC
CASSSETGGQETQYF
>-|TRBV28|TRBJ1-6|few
TGTGCCAGCAGCTCATCACATCGGGCATCCTATAATTCACCCCTCCACTTT
CASSSSHRASYNSPLHF